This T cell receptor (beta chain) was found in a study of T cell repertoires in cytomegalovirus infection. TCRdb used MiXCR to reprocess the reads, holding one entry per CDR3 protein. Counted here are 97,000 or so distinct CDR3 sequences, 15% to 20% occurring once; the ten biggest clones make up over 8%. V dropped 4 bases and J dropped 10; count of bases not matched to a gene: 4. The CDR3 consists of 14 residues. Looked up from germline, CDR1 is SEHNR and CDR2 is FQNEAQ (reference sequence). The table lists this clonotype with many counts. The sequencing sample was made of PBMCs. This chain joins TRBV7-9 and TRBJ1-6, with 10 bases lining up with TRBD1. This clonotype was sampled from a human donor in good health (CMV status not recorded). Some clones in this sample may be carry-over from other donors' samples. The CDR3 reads CASSWTGGGSPLHF. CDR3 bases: TGTGCCAGCAGCTGGACAGGGGGGGGATCACCCCTCCACTTT.